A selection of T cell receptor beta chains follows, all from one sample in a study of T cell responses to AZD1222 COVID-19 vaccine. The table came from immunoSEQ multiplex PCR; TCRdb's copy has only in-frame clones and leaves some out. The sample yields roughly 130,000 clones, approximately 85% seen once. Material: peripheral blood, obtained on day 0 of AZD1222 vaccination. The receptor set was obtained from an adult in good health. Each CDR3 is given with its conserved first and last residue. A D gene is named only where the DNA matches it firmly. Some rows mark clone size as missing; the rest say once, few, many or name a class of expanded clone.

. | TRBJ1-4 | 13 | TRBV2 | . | CASKVLGNEKLFF | TGTGCCAGCAAGGTTCTGGGTAATGAAAAACTGTTTTTT
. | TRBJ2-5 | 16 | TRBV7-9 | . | CASSLVGTGLSETQYF | TGTGCCAGCAGCTTAGTTGGGACCGGGTTGTCGGAGACCCAGTACTTC
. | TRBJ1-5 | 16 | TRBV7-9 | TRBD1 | CASSSSDRAGNQPQHF | TGTGCCAGCAGCTCCTCCGACAGGGCGGGCAATCAGCCCCAGCATTTT
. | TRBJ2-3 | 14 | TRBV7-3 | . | CASSLGQLTDTQYF | TGTGCCAGCAGCCTAGGACAGTTAACAGATACGCAGTATTTT
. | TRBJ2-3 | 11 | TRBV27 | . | CASLGFSGQYF | TGTGCCAGTCTGGGGTTCTCGGGGCAGTATTTT
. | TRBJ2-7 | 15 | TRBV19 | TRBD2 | CASSDSGSSSYEQYF | TGTGCCAGTAGTGATAGCGGGAGTTCCTCCTACGAGCAGTACTTC
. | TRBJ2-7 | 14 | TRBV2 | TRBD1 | CARTQPGQGGEQYF | TGTGCCAGAACACAACCGGGACAGGGCGGCGAGCAGTACTTC
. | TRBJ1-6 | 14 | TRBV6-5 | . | CASSLTGDNSPLHF | TGTGCCAGCAGCTTGACAGGAGACAATTCACCCCTCCACTTT
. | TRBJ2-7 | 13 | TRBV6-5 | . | CASSRLNSYEQYF | TGTGCCAGCAGTCGGCTAAACTCCTACGAGCAGTACTTC
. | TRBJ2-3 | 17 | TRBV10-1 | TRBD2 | CASSESTSGGAADTQYF | TGCGCCAGCAGTGAGTCAACTAGCGGGGGGGCCGCAGATACGCAGTATTTT
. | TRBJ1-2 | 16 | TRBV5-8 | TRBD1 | CASSYRDRGQLRGYTF | TGTGCCAGCAGCTACCGGGACAGGGGGCAGTTGCGCGGCTACACCTTC
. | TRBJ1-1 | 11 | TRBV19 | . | CASSVREEAFF | TGTGCCAGTAGTGTCAGGGAGGAAGCTTTCTTT
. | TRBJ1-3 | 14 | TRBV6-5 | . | CASSYLNSGNTIYF | TGTGCCAGCAGTTACCTGAACTCTGGAAACACCATATATTTT
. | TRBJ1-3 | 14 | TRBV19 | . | CASSVLTAGNTIYF | TGTGCCAGTAGTGTACTGACAGCTGGAAACACCATATATTTT
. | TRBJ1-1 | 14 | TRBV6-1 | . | CASSEWAVGAEAFF | TGTGCCAGCAGTGAATGGGCGGTTGGGGCTGAAGCTTTCTTT
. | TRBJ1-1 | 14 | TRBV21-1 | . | CASPSDRRNTEAFF | TGTGCCAGCCCTTCAGACAGGAGAAACACTGAAGCTTTCTTT
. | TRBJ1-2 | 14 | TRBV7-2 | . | CASSLVARDYGYTF | TGTGCCAGCAGCTTAGTAGCTAGGGACTATGGCTACACCTTC
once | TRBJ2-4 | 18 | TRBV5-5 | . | CASSYPGRSGGAKNIQYF | TGTGCCAGCAGCTACCCAGGACGATCTGGGGGGGCCAAAAACATTCAGTACTTC
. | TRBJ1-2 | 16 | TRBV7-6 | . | CASSLEGGWRNYGYTF | TGTGCCAGCAGCTTAGAGGGCGGCTGGAGGAACTATGGCTACACCTTC
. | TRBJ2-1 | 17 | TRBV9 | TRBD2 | CASGTPGLAGAYNEQFF | TGTGCCAGCGGAACGCCGGGACTAGCGGGAGCATACAATGAGCAGTTCTTC
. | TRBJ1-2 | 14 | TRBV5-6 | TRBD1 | CASSARTGVRSYTF | TGTGCCAGCAGCGCAAGGACAGGGGTTCGTAGCTACACCTTC